This entry lists 10 T cell receptor beta chains sequenced from one sample in a study of blood T cell repertoires in COVID-19. Sequenced by immunoSEQ multiplex PCR; TCRdb stores in-frame clones only, minus some. This table has 220,000 or so clones, 80% appearing once. Sequencing was done on a sample of peripheral blood. The receptors shown here come from a woman in her seventies with acute or convalescent COVID-19.

This chain joins TRBV28 and TRBJ1-2; 9 bases line up with TRBD1. CDR1 MDHEN and CDR2 SYDVKM come from the germline V gene. With V trimmed by 2 bases and J by 3 bases, 7 bases remained unmatched. This CDR3 comprises 16 residues. CDR3 sequence reads: CASSLVGDRVDYGYTF. DNA for the CDR3: TGTGCCAGCAGTTTAGTAGGGGACAGGGTGGACTATGGCTACACCTTC.

This clone was observed a handful of times. The chain couples TRBV3-1 (or the pseudogene TRBV3-2) to TRBJ1-2; possibly TRBD1 for D (5 bases). There are 13 residues in the CDR3. Germline values: CDR1 LGHDT, CDR2 YNNKEL (reference sequence). The V gene lost 0 bases and the J gene lost 5 bases, with 7 bases spanning the gap. The CDR3 DNA sequence: TGTGCCAGCAGCCAAGATGGGGGGTATGGCTACACCTTC. It translates to CASSQDGGYGYTF.

J is TRBJ2-2 and V is TRBV18; TRBD2 aligns across 13 bases. CDR1 KGHSH and CDR2 LQKENI come from the germline V gene. The junction had 6 bases not matched to a gene; V was cut back by 2 bases and J by 0 bases. The CDR3 is 19 residues long. The CDR3 DNA reads as TGTGCCAGCTCACCAAGACTAGCGGGAGGTCTAACGAACACCGGGGAGCTGTTTTTT. It translates to CASSPRLAGGLTNTGELFF.

This sequence joins TRBV9 and TRBJ2-1; 8 bases map to TRBD2. The CDR3 sequence is 15 residues long. Germline CDR1 is SGDLS and CDR2 is YYNGEE. Trimming removed 3 bases from V and 8 bases from J; junction bases left unmatched: 10. CDR3 DNA: TGTGCCAGCAGCGCAGCCGGGACTAGGGGCGATGAGCAGTTCTTC. Amino acid sequence: CASSAAGTRGDEQFF.

The V gene is TRBV3-1 (or the pseudogene TRBV3-2), the J gene TRBJ2-1; 10 bases match TRBD2. Germline trimming cut 5 bases from V and 5 bases from J; bases unmatched to any gene: 3. The CDR3 has 14 residues. Germline V gene data show CDR1 as LGHDT and CDR2 as YNNKEL (reference sequence). The CDR3 region has the DNA TGTGCCAGCAGCACTAGCGGGGCCCACAATGAGCAGTTCTTC. Its translation: CASSTSGAHNEQFF.

This clone turned up a few times. The chain employs TRBV6-5 and TRBJ2-7, with TRBD1 as a possible D gene (7 bases). Germline loops: CDR1 MNHEY, CDR2 SVGAGI. Trimming took 7 bases from V and 3 from J, leaving 19 bases between them. CDR3 length: 15 amino acids. DNA for the CDR3: TGTGCCAGCAAAGTCGCGGCGGGACAGAGCTACGAGCAGTACTTC. Its translation: CASKVAAGQSYEQYF.

The table lists this clone with a count of one. The genes are TRBV10-3 and TRBJ1-1, with TRBD1 identical over 7 bases. The CDR3 sequence is 15 residues long. J lost 0 bases, V lost 5 bases, and 6 bases had no gene match. Germline V gene lookup returns CDR1 ENHRY and CDR2 SYGVKD. As DNA, the CDR3 is TGTGCCATCAGTTTAGGGGGCAACATGAACACTGAAGCTTTCTTT. As protein: CAISLGGNMNTEAFF.

This CDR3 reads CASSSAGNTDTQYF. CDR3 bases: TGTGCCAGCAGTTCTGCGGGGAACACAGATACGCAGTATTTT. V and J are TRBV27 and TRBJ2-3; D is possibly TRBD2 (6 bases). Germline V gene data show CDR1 as MNHEY and CDR2 as SMNVEV (reference sequence). This CDR3 has 14 amino acids. The V end lost 4 bases, the J end lost 2 bases, and 10 bases lay between the germline ends.

In this sample, this clone turned up a few times. The CDR3 bases are TGTGCCTGGAGGGACAGGGCGAACACTGAAGCTTTCTTT. Translating it yields CAWRDRANTEAFF. The rearrangement joins TRBV30 to TRBJ1-1; 8 bases agree with TRBD1. J was trimmed by 1 base and V by 3 bases; bases with no gene match: 1. The CDR3 covers 13 residues. CDR1 and CDR2 (germline): GTSNPN, SVGIG (reference sequence).

J is TRBJ1-6 and V is TRBV10-1; TRBD1 might be the D (6 bases). Per germline, CDR1 WNHNN and CDR2 SYGVQD (reference sequence). This CDR3 region has 14 residues. Trimming took off 1 base at V and 7 bases at J, with 8 bases between the two ends. The CDR3 spells CASSEWTENSPLHF. CDR3 coding DNA: TGCGCCAGCAGTGAGTGGACAGAGAATTCACCCCTCCACTTT.